The rows below give T cell receptor beta chains drawn from one sample of a study of metastatic and nonmetastatic thyroid tumors. TCRdb ran MiXCR on the PCR reads. The sample yields approximately 7,900 clones, around 30% seen once. Sequencing was carried out using adjacent normal tissue. These receptor sequences come from a male donor with papillary thyroid cancer or a benign thyroid nodule (not recorded which). Some clones in this sample may be carry-over from other donors' samples. CDR3s include the opening cysteine and the closing phenylalanine or tryptophan. A D gene is named only where the DNA matches it firmly. Clone size is not always given. Where it is, it says once, few, many or a class for expanded clones.

J gene: TRBJ2-3; clone size: -; V gene: TRBV7-8; D gene: TRBD2; CDR3 DNA: TGTGCCAGCAGGTTCGGACTAGCGGGAGTCCCAGATACGCAGTATTTT; CDR3 protein: CASRFGLAGVPDTQYF
J gene: TRBJ1-6; clone size: few; V gene: TRBV27; D gene: -; CDR3 DNA: TGTGCCAGCACCCGACTGGGCAGGGGAGGGTCTTCACCCCTCCACTTT; CDR3 protein: CASTRLGRGGSSPLHF
J gene: TRBJ1-5; clone size: -; V gene: TRBV6-5; D gene: -; CDR3 DNA: TGTGCCAGCAGTTACAACAGGGCGGGCCAGACCCAGCATTTT; CDR3 protein: CASSYNRAGQTQHF
J gene: TRBJ1-1; clone size: -; V gene: TRBV20-1; D gene: -; CDR3 DNA: TGCAGTGCTAGTGGGCGGAGGTTGACGAACACTGAAGCTTTCTTT; CDR3 protein: CSASGRRLTNTEAFF
J gene: TRBJ1-5; clone size: large; V gene: TRBV12-3/TRBV12-4; D gene: -; CDR3 DNA: TGTGCCAGCAGTTTTTTGGGGGCCAATCAGCCCCAGCATTTT; CDR3 protein: CASSFLGANQPQHF
J gene: TRBJ2-1; clone size: few; V gene: TRBV24-1; D gene: TRBD1; CDR3 DNA: TGTGCCACCAGCCCGGGACAGGGTTCGTTCAATGAGCAGTTCTTC; CDR3 protein: CATSPGQGSFNEQFF
J gene: TRBJ1-1; clone size: -; V gene: TRBV5-1; D gene: -; CDR3 DNA: TGCGCCAGCAGCGATCAGATGATGAACACTGAAGCTTTCTTT; CDR3 protein: CASSDQMMNTEAFF
J gene: TRBJ2-1; clone size: many; V gene: TRBV5-4; D gene: -; CDR3 DNA: TGTGCCAGCAGCCTTAGCGCAGCCTCCTACAATGAGCAGTTCTTC; CDR3 protein: CASSLSAASYNEQFF
J gene: TRBJ1-2; clone size: -; V gene: TRBV6-4; D gene: -; CDR3 DNA: TGTGCCAGCAGTGACTCGAAAAGGGTTGGCGGCTACACCTTC; CDR3 protein: CASSDSKRVGGYTF
J gene: TRBJ2-3; clone size: -; V gene: TRBV6-1; D gene: TRBD2; CDR3 DNA: TGTGCCAGCAGTAGATATAGCGGGGGGGGCACGAGGACGCAGTATTTT; CDR3 protein: CASSRYSGGGTRTQYF
J gene: TRBJ1-2; clone size: -; V gene: TRBV3-1; D gene: -; CDR3 DNA: TGTGCCAGCAGCCGAGACAGTCATGGCTACACCTTC; CDR3 protein: CASSRDSHGYTF
J gene: TRBJ1-4; clone size: -; V gene: TRBV25-1; D gene: -; CDR3 DNA: TGTGCCAGCAGTGAATCAACGTCCGGGAATGAAAAACTGTTTTTT; CDR3 protein: CASSESTSGNEKLFF
J gene: TRBJ2-1; clone size: medium-sized; V gene: TRBV10-2; D gene: -; CDR3 DNA: TGCGCCAGCAGTACGGGGGTCGGTGAGCAGTTCTTC; CDR3 protein: CASSTGVGEQFF
J gene: TRBJ1-2; clone size: medium-sized; V gene: TRBV11-1; D gene: TRBD1; CDR3 DNA: TGTGCCAGCAGCTTGCTTTTAAACGACAGGGCGGGCTACACCTTC; CDR3 protein: CASSLLLNDRAGYTF
J gene: TRBJ2-7; clone size: large; V gene: TRBV11-3; D gene: TRBD2; CDR3 DNA: TGTGCCAGCAGCCCCCGGCCTAGCGGGGGGATAGGGGAGCAGTACTTC; CDR3 protein: CASSPRPSGGIGEQYF
J gene: TRBJ1-4; clone size: -; V gene: TRBV2; D gene: -; CDR3 DNA: TGTGCCAGCAGTGTTGGGCTGAAACTGTTTTTT; CDR3 protein: CASSVGLKLFF
J gene: TRBJ2-5; clone size: -; V gene: TRBV30; D gene: TRBD1; CDR3 DNA: TGTGCCTGGAGTCCCGACAGGGGGCTTAGGGAGACCCAGTACTTC; CDR3 protein: CAWSPDRGLRETQYF
J gene: TRBJ1-1; clone size: few; V gene: TRBV12-3/TRBV12-4; D gene: TRBD1; CDR3 DNA: TGTGCCAGCAGTTTCAGGGGGACTGAAGCTTTCTTT; CDR3 protein: CASSFRGTEAFF
J gene: TRBJ1-2; clone size: -; V gene: TRBV5-1; D gene: TRBD1; CDR3 DNA: TGCGCCAGCATCTTTAAAGGGGGCGCTAACTATGGCTACACCTTC; CDR3 protein: CASIFKGGANYGYTF
J gene: TRBJ2-6; clone size: -; V gene: TRBV6-4; D gene: -; CDR3 DNA: TGTGTCAGCAATCCAGTATCTGGGGCCAACGTCCTGACTTTC; CDR3 protein: CVSNPVSGANVLTF
J gene: TRBJ2-7; clone size: -; V gene: TRBV30; D gene: -; CDR3 DNA: TGTGCCTGGACCAAGGGCTACGAGCAGTACTTC; CDR3 protein: CAWTKGYEQYF
J gene: TRBJ2-6; clone size: many; V gene: TRBV15; D gene: TRBD1; CDR3 DNA: TGTGCCACCAGCCCCGGTCCCGGGGACAGGGGCTTCTCTGGGGCCAACGTCCTGACTTTC; CDR3 protein: CATSPGPGDRGFSGANVLTF
J gene: TRBJ2-7; clone size: -; V gene: TRBV18; D gene: -; CDR3 DNA: TGTGCCAGCTCACCCCGACAGGGAGGGACCTACGAGCAGTACTTC; CDR3 protein: CASSPRQGGTYEQYF
J gene: TRBJ1-2; clone size: few; V gene: TRBV6-1; D gene: -; CDR3 DNA: TGTGCCAGCAGTGATCTCTATACCTATTCCCACGGCTACACCTTC; CDR3 protein: CASSDLYTYSHGYTF
J gene: TRBJ1-1; clone size: -; V gene: TRBV20-1; D gene: TRBD1; CDR3 DNA: TGCAGTGCTAGGGACAGGGGGAACACTGAAGCTTTCTTT; CDR3 protein: CSARDRGNTEAFF
J gene: TRBJ2-1; clone size: -; V gene: TRBV9; D gene: -; CDR3 DNA: TGTGCCAGCAGCGTAGGTGGTAGCGGCCTTAATGAGCAGTTCTTC; CDR3 protein: CASSVGGSGLNEQFF
J gene: TRBJ2-7; clone size: -; V gene: TRBV7-8; D gene: TRBD1; CDR3 DNA: TGTGCCAGCAGCCCCACCGGGACAGCCTACGAGCAGTACTTC; CDR3 protein: CASSPTGTAYEQYF
J gene: TRBJ2-1; clone size: -; V gene: TRBV10-1; D gene: TRBD2; CDR3 DNA: TGCGCCAGCAGTGCGCCTAGCGGGGACAATGAGGAGTTCTTC; CDR3 protein: CASSAPSGDNEEFF
J gene: TRBJ2-2; clone size: -; V gene: TRBV24-1; D gene: -; CDR3 DNA: TGTGCCACCAGTGATTTGTTGTTGGGGACCGGGGAGCTGTTTTTT; CDR3 protein: CATSDLLLGTGELFF
J gene: TRBJ2-7; clone size: -; V gene: TRBV20-1; D gene: TRBD2; CDR3 DNA: TGCAGTGCTACAGGACTAGCGGGCTACGAGCAGTACTTC; CDR3 protein: CSATGLAGYEQYF
J gene: TRBJ1-4; clone size: -; V gene: TRBV6-1; D gene: -; CDR3 DNA: TGTGCCAGCAGTGTTTATGGTGGGGGGGAAAAACTGTTTTTT; CDR3 protein: CASSVYGGGEKLFF
J gene: TRBJ2-3; clone size: many; V gene: TRBV14; D gene: -; CDR3 DNA: TGTGCCAGCAGCCTCTTGGGGGATACGCAGTATTTT; CDR3 protein: CASSLLGDTQYF